The sequence of this T cell receptor (beta chain) was determined in a study of early T cells in non-severe SARS-CoV-2 infection. Whole-study findings and limits: Anti-spike CD8 responses were favored in VDJdb matching, and private and CD4 specificities were missed.

Researchers tagged individual cDNA molecules with unique molecular identifiers. TCRdb re-derived calls from the 5' RACE reads in MiXCR, one entry per CDR3 protein. This sample has 70,000 or so distinct CDR3 sequences, with less than 15% found just once. This clonotype was counted between two and nine times. The antigen remains unidentified. Germline values: CDR1 KGHSH, CDR2 LQKENI. V lost 3 bases and J lost 6, with 18 bases in between. This CDR3 contains 16 residues. This clonotype originated in an adult who was a healthcare worker with PCR-confirmed SARS-CoV-2 infection or an uninfected control (not recorded which). Sequences were obtained from whole blood. The chain uses TRBV18 and TRBJ1-5, with a tentative D call TRBD1 (5 bases). CDR3 sequence (DNA): TGTGCCAGCTCACCCGCTGTCGGCAGGGCAGGTCAGCCCCAGCATTTT. Its translation: CASSPAVGRAGQPQHF. Based on the CDR3 plus reference TRBV18 and TRBJ1-5, the full variable domain is NAGVMQNPRHLVRRRGQEARLRCSPMKGHSHVYWYRQLPEEGLKFMVYLQKENIIDESGMPKERFSAEFPKEGPSILRIQQVVRGDSAAYFCASSPAVGRAGQPQHFGDGTRLSIL.